The 25 T cell receptor delta chains below come from one sample, sequenced in a study of γδ T cells in repeated Plasmodium falciparum infection (dated by TCRdb to the early 2020s). For bulk TCR repertoire analysis, Vgamma9/Vdelta2+ and Vdelta2-negative gammadelta T cell populations were isolated by flow sorting from peripheral blood mononuclear cells. The protocol used for the library was multiplex PCR. TCRdb lists the instrument as Illumina MiSeq. TCRdb reprocessed the public data with the CATT caller; entries with the same nucleotide sequence were combined afterwards. The table for this sample lists 90,000 or so delta-chain clones; roughly 0.9% of them were counted only once. The ten largest clones take up 9.6% of the sample. The sample consisted of gamma-delta T cells from blood. Receptors originate from a pool of human donors (malaria-infected and uninfected, not separated).

About this clone itself: For this DNA, TCRdb reports the protein of a much larger clone, which diverges at residue 6, most likely from a read error; the protein presented here is translated directly from the DNA. The chain is built from TRDV1 and TRDJ1, with D hard to call. TCRdb does not report a J gene; here it was assigned by matching the DNA to germline references. Trimming cost V 8 bases and J 0 bases, with 19 bases left between them. Germline-derived CDR1 and CDR2 are TSWWSYY and QGS. The CDR3 length is 16 residues. The CDR3 coding sequence is TGTGCTCTTCCGTGGGAGTCTGAGTCGTACACCGATAAACTCATCTTT. Translated, it gives CALPWESESYTDKLIF.

This clone has only a few counts. TCRdb shows a much larger clone's protein in place of this DNA's translation, and the two differ at residue 8, likely through a read error; the protein shown is translated from the DNA. The V call is TRDV1, the J call TRDJ1; D ambiguous. CDR3 length: 17 residues. The V end lost 0 bases, the J end lost 3 bases, and 17 bases lay between the germline ends. Germline V CDR1 and CDR2: TSWWSYY, QGS. The CDR3, as DNA: TGTGCTCTTGGGGAACTTCGTCTGTTAAAAGGCGCCGATAAACTCATCTTT. Amino acid sequence: CALGELRLLKGADKLIF.

Only a few counts were recorded for this clone. With only one base between it and a far larger clone, this is likely a read error. Additional DNA sequences in this sample encode the identical CDR3. The chain has TRDV1 and TRDJ1; D ambiguous. This CDR3 spans 14 amino acids. With 3 bases removed from V and 3 bases from J, the gap between germline ends came to 11 bases. Germline V gives CDR1 TSWWSYY, CDR2 QGS. The CDR3 spells CALGDLTSADKLIF. The CDR3 bases are TGTGCTCTTGGGGATTTGACCAGTGCCGATAAACTCATCTTT.

In this sample, this clone turned up a few times. Only one base separates this from a far larger clonotype, so it likely reflects a read error. Additional DNA sequences in this sample encode the identical CDR3. The chain carries TRDV1 and TRDJ1, with a weak D call TRDD3 (6 bases). CDR1 and CDR2 (germline): TSWWSYY, QGS. Trimming took 0 bases from V and 7 from J, leaving 18 bases between them. The CDR3 is 16 residues long. The CDR3 reads CALGELGCPGDGKLIF. CDR3 sequence (DNA): TGTGCTCTTGGGGAACTAGGGTGCCCAGGGGATGGTAAACTCATCTTT.

Of note for this clone: A far larger clone differs by one base, so this is likely a read error. Other nucleotide sequences from this sample produce the same CDR3. The rearrangement joins TRDV2 to TRDJ1; either TRDD2 or TRDD3 may supply D (5 bases each). V was pared by 0 bases and J by 3 bases, with 22 bases between. CDR1 is GEAIGNYY, CDR2 EKD, per germline. The CDR3 is 18 amino acids. Here the CDR3 DNA reads TGTGCCTGTGACACCCTCGGGGACACGCTTCCCGTCGCCGATAAACTCATCTTT. It translates to CACDTLGDTLPVADKLIF.

This clone was seen a handful of times. TCRdb pairs this DNA with a much larger clone's protein that differs at residue 12, likely a read error; the protein shown was translated from the DNA. The chain is built from TRDV1 and TRDJ1; 7 nucleotides match TRDD3. Because TCRdb records no J gene, it was assigned here through a match of the DNA to germline. The CDR3 is made up of 18 amino acids. Germline loops: CDR1 TSWWSYY, CDR2 QGS. The trim removed 3 bases at V and 1 base at J, leaving 14 bases unmatched. CDR3 loop: CALGDERRGMDRTDKLIF. In DNA, the CDR3 is TGTGCTCTTGGGGATGAAAGGAGGGGGATGGACCGCACCGATAAACTCATCTTT.

Ten or more counts support this clone. This likely traces to a read error, being one base from a far larger clone. The identical CDR3 is also encoded by other nucleotide sequences in the sample. The chain uses TRDV3 and TRDJ1; D not certain. In germline, CDR1 is TVYSNPD, CDR2 GDNSRS (reference sequence). This CDR3 is 16 amino acids long. This CDR3 is CAFRLAGWQLTDKLIF. The CDR3, as DNA: TGCGCCTTTCGTCTAGCAGGCTGGCAACTTACCGATAAACTCATCTTT.

The table lists this clone with many counts. The protein held in TCRdb is that of a much larger clone and does not match this DNA's translation at residue 15, likely because of a read error; the protein shown is translated from the DNA. The gene calls are TRDV2 and TRDJ1; 7 nucleotides agree with TRDD3. Germline V CDR1 and CDR2: GEAIGNYY, EKD. This CDR3 has 17 residues. The CDR3 region is CACDRMGGSPGTDKFIF. DNA for the CDR3: TGTGCCTGCGACCGGATGGGGGGATCTCCGGGCACCGATAAATTCATCTTT.

Worth noting for this clone: TCRdb pairs this DNA with a much larger clone's protein that differs at residue 12, likely a read error; the protein shown was translated from the DNA. V and J are TRDV1 and TRDJ1; 9 bases line up with TRDD2. Germline matching of the DNA provided the J gene here, since TCRdb leaves it blank. Unmatched junction bases numbered 21, after V lost 3 bases and J lost 7 bases. The CDR3 contains 19 residues. Looked up from germline, CDR1 is TSWWSYY and CDR2 is QGS. DNA of the CDR3: TGTGCTCTTGGGGACGCAGGCCTTCCTACGTCTCTCCGAGTGGGTAAACTCATCTTT. As protein: CALGDAGLPTSLRVGKLIF.

About this clone itself: With only one base between it and a far larger clone, this is likely a read error. This same CDR3 is encoded by further DNA sequences in the sample. In DNA form, the CDR3 reads TGTGCCTGTGACACCAAGGGGAGGGGGATACAGGGTCGGACCGATAAACTCATCTTT. This codes for CACDTKGRGIQGRTDKLIF. This sequence joins TRDV2 and TRDJ1; 9 bases match TRDD3. The J gene comes from matching the DNA to germline here; TCRdb lacks it. With V trimmed by 0 bases and J by 2 bases, 15 bases remained unmatched. The CDR3 sequence is 19 residues long. Germline V lookup: CDR1 GEAIGNYY, CDR2 EKD.

About this clone: TCRdb records a much larger clone's protein for this DNA, with a difference at residue 7 that likely arises from a read error; the protein given is the translation of the DNA. J is TRDJ1 and V is TRDV2; TRDD3 matches 7 bases. TCRdb records no J gene; here it was assigned by comparing the DNA to germline. The germline V gene encodes CDR1 GEAIGNYY and CDR2 EKD. CDR3 length: 15 residues. The V segment lost 0 bases and the J segment 2 bases; nucleotides outside the gene matches: 5. CDR3 sequence reads: CACDTGRGDTDKLIF. CDR3 DNA: TGTGCCTGTGACACCGGGAGGGGGGATACCGATAAACTCATCTTT.

Note on this clone: A far larger clone is just one base off, so this is likely a read error. The same CDR3 can be traced to other DNA sequences in this sample. The chain couples TRDV1 to TRDJ1; 12 bases are a match to TRDD3. Here the J gene was assigned by germline matching of the DNA, as TCRdb has none. Losses at the gene ends were 2 bases for V and 0 bases for J; bases not matched to a gene: 22. Germline CDR1 reads TSWWSYY; CDR2 reads QGS. The CDR3 totals 23 residues. CDR3 in DNA: TGTGCTCTTGGGGAAACTTTAGGTCTTCCCTCGGTACTGGGGGATACCTACACCGATAAACTCATCTTT. Translated: CALGETLGLPSVLGDTYTDKLIF.

This clone was detected a few times. A far more abundant clone sits one base away, making this likely a read error. This same CDR3 is encoded by further DNA sequences in the sample. J is TRDJ1 and V is TRDV1; TRDD3 aligns across 11 bases. The J gene, not given by TCRdb, was assigned here from a germline match of the nucleotide sequence. The CDR3 is made up of 15 amino acids. Trimming removed 3 bases from V and 8 bases from J; junction bases left unmatched: 8. The germline V gene encodes CDR1 TSWWSYY and CDR2 QGS. CDR3 nucleotide sequence: TGTGCTCTTGGGGACTGCACTGGGGGATATGAGAAACTCATCTTT. Encoded protein: CALGDCTGGYEKLIF.

This clone has more than one count but fewer than ten. It is likely a read error: a sequence one base away is far more abundant. Other DNA sequences in this sample translate to the same CDR3. The chain's CDR3 is CALGEHCPYEVGDKSVDKLIF. The DNA for the CDR3 is TGCGCTCTTGGGGAACATTGCCCCTACGAGGTGGGGGATAAATCGGTCGATAAACTCATCTTT. The rearrangement links TRDV1 to TRDJ1, with 9 bases identical to TRDD3. Matching the DNA to germline supplied the J gene, which TCRdb does not give. Looked up from germline, CDR1 is TSWWSYY and CDR2 is QGS. This CDR3 is 21 amino acids long.

This clone was seen a handful of times. TCRdb lists the protein of a much larger clone for this DNA, which differs at residue 6, so this is likely a read error; the protein given here is translated from the DNA itself. The chain couples TRDV2 to TRDJ1; 12 bases agree with TRDD3. The J gene, not given by TCRdb, was assigned here from a germline match of the nucleotide sequence. The CDR3 spans 18 residues. Germline CDR1 and CDR2: GEAIGNYY and EKD. The J segment lost 0 bases and the V segment lost 0 bases, leaving 7 bases of the junction unmatched. CDR3 loop: CACDTDDWGIPDTDKLIF. The CDR3 nucleotides read TGTGCCTGTGACACCGACGACTGGGGGATACCCGACACCGATAAACTCATCTTT.

This clone was recorded a few times. TCRdb records a much larger clone's protein for this DNA, with a difference at residue 12 that likely arises from a read error; the protein given is the translation of the DNA. The rearrangement joins TRDV1 to TRDJ1; 9 bases align to TRDD3. The J gene, absent from TCRdb, was called here by matching the DNA to germline. There are 18 residues in the CDR3. Unmatched junction bases numbered 16, after V lost 6 bases and J lost 2 bases. The germline CDR1 and CDR2 sequences are TSWWSYY and QGS. For the CDR3, the DNA is TGTGCTCTTGGAAGATGTGTGTTCCGCTGGGGGATGACCGATAAACTCATCTTT. Its protein is CALGRCVFRWGMTDKLIF.

In this sample, this clone turned up many times. This chain joins TRDV1 and TRDJ1, with D tentatively TRDD2 or TRDD3 (7 bases each). V was cut by 5 bases and J by 3 bases, with 31 bases left in between. This CDR3 is 20 amino acids long. The germline V gene encodes CDR1 TSWWSYY and CDR2 QGS. The CDR3 bases are TGTGCTCTTGGGAAACCCCCCCTTTTCCTACTGGGGCCCAGGTCCGATAAACTCATCTTT. Translated, it gives CALGKPPLFLLGPRSDKLIF.

This clone has just a few counts. With only one base between it and a far larger clone, this is likely a read error. The same CDR3 arises from other DNA sequences in this sample as well. This sequence joins TRDV2 and TRDJ1; TRDD3 aligns across 8 bases. V trimming: 0 bases; J trimming: 5 bases; junction bases outside the gene matches: 22. The germline gives CDR1 GEAIGNYY, CDR2 EKD. The CDR3 is 20 residues long. The CDR3 DNA reads TGTGCCTGTGACACCGGTGGGGGTCTGGGGGAGCCTCTATTCACTGATAAACTCATCTTT. Amino acid sequence: CACDTGGGLGEPLFTDKLIF.

Concerning this clone: TCRdb's protein, taken from a much larger clone, differs from this DNA's translation at residue 22, likely owing to a read error; the protein displayed comes from the DNA. This rearrangement joins TRDV1 to TRDJ1; 10 bases map to TRDD3. TCRdb leaves out the J gene; it was filled in here by matching the DNA to germline. Per germline, CDR1 TSWWSYY and CDR2 QGS. The CDR3 covers 25 residues. The DNA of the CDR3 is TGTGCTCTTGGGGAACAGGCGCGCCTTCGGGACTGGGGGATCCAAAGGAGGGGGTACACCGATGAACTCATCTTT. Translating gives CALGEQARLRDWGIQRRGYTDELIF.

There are a few counts of this clone. TCRdb attributes to this sequence the protein of a much larger clone, which differs from the DNA translation at residue 15; a read error is likely, and the protein displayed is translated from the DNA. The chain has TRDV1 and TRDJ1, with 11 bases identical to TRDD3. The CDR3 length is 19 residues. Germline V gene lookup returns CDR1 TSWWSYY and CDR2 QGS. Here the CDR3 DNA reads TGTGCTCTTTCCCTGAGGCCCTCTTACTGGGGGATAGGCACCTATAAACTCATCTTT. Translation gives CALSLRPSYWGIGTYKLIF.

Remarks on this clone: This is likely an artifact of a read error, given a far larger clone one base away. The identical CDR3 is also encoded by other nucleotide sequences in the sample. This chain joins TRAV38-2/DV8 and TRDJ1; 7 bases match TRDD3. Germline CDR1 and CDR2: TSESDYY and QEAYKQQN. This CDR3 is built from 24 residues. As DNA, the CDR3 is TGTGCATATAGGAGCACCCCGCGGCTACGTGGCCTCCCTGGGGGCCGGCCTTTCACCGATAAACTCATCTTT. Its protein product is CAYRSTPRLRGLPGGRPFTDKLIF.

Remarks on this clone: A much larger clone differs by one base, so this may be a read error. The same CDR3 arises from other DNA sequences in this sample as well. No J gene call was made, and the V gene is TRDV1; the table's D call, TRDD3, was not checked against the DNA. This CDR3 contains 24 residues. Germline V gene lookup returns CDR1 TSWWSYY and CDR2 QGS. As DNA, the CDR3 is TGTGCTCTTGGGGATCATTATAGTCCCGAGCGCCTTTCGTTCGAACTCGACACGACAGCACAGCTCTTCTTT. Encoded protein: CALGDHYSPERLSFELDTTAQLFF.

Concerning this clone: TCRdb's entry gives the protein of a much larger clone, which mismatches this DNA's translation at residue 17, likely from a read error; the protein reported here is translated from the DNA. The chain links TRDV2 to TRDJ1; TRDD3 matches at 13 bases. Matching the DNA to germline supplied the J gene, which TCRdb does not give. CDR1 and CDR2 (germline): GEAIGNYY, EKD. This CDR3 comprises 20 residues. The CDR3 loop is CACDTEGSRNWGIRTDRLIF. The CDR3 nucleotides are TGTGCCTGTGACACCGAGGGGTCCAGGAACTGGGGGATACGCACCGATAGACTCATCTTT.

This clone was recorded a few times. TCRdb shows a much larger clone's protein in place of this DNA's translation, and the two differ at residue 16, likely through a read error; the protein shown is translated from the DNA. For the V gene the call is TRDV2; the J gene has no call; TRDD3 was called by the table and not checked on the DNA. This CDR3 has 17 amino acids. Per germline, CDR1 GEAIGNYY and CDR2 EKD. Written as DNA, the CDR3 is TGTGCCTGTGACACCGGAGGGGGCAAAGAGTACACCGATAAACTCACCTTT. Its protein product is CACDTGGGKEYTDKLTF.

This clone was observed a few times. TCRdb's protein, taken from a much larger clone, differs from this DNA's translation at residues 11 and 13, likely owing to a read error; the protein displayed comes from the DNA. J is TRDJ2 and V is TRDV2, with D tentatively TRDD3 (5 bases). Germline loops: CDR1 GEAIGNYY, CDR2 EKD. The CDR3 extends over 16 amino acids. The CDR3 DNA follows: TGTGCCTGTGACATAATTGGGGTGGGAGAGGCAGCAAAACTCTTCTTT. Translation gives CACDIIGVGEAAKLFF.